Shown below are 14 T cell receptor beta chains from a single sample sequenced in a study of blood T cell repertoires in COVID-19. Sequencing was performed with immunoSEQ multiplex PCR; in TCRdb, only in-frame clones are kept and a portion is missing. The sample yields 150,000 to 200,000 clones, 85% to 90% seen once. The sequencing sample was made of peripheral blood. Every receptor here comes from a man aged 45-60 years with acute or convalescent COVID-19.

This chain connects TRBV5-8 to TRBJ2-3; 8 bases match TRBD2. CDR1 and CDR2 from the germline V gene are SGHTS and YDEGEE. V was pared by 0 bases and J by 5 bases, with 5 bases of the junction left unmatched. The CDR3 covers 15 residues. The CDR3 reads CASSLVGLAKDTQYF. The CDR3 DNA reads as TGTGCCAGCAGCTTGGTTGGACTAGCTAAAGATACGCAGTATTTT. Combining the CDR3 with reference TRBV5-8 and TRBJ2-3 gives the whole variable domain EAGVTQSPTHLIKTRGQQATLRCSPISGHTSVYWYQQALGLGLQFLLWYDEGEERNRGNFPPRFSGRQFPNYSSELNVNALELEDSALYLCASSLVGLAKDTQYFGPGTRLTVL.

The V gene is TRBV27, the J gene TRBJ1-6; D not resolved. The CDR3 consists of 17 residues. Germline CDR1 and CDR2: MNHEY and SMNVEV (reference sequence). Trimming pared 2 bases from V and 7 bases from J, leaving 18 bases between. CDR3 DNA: TGTGCCAGCAGTTTAAGGTGGAGGGCAGGCAGGAATTCACCCCTCCACTTT. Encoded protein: CASSLRWRAGRNSPLHF.

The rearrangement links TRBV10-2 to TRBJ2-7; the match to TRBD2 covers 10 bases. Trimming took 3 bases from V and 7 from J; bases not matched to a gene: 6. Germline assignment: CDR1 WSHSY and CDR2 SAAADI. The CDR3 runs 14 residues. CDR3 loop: CASSEGLAGAEQYF. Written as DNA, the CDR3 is TGCGCCAGCAGTGAAGGGCTAGCGGGAGCTGAGCAGTACTTC.

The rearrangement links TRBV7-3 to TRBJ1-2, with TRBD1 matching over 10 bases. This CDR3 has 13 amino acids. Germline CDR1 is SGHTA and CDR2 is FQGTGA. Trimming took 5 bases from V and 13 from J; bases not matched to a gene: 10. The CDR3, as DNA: TGTGCCAGCAGCCGAACCGGGACAGGGGAGTGCACCTTC. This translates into CASSRTGTGECTF.

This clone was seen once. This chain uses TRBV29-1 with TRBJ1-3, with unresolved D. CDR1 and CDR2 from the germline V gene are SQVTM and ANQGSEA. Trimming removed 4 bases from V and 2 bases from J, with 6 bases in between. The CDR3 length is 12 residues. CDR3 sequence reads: CSVGETGNTIYF. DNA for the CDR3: TGCAGCGTTGGGGAGACTGGAAACACCATATATTTT.

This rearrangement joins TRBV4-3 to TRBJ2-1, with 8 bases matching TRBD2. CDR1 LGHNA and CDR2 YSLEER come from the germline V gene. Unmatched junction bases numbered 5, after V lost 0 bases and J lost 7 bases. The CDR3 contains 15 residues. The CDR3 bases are TGCGCCAGCAGCCAAGATGTGGCTAGCGGGAATGAGCAGTTCTTC. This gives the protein CASSQDVASGNEQFF.

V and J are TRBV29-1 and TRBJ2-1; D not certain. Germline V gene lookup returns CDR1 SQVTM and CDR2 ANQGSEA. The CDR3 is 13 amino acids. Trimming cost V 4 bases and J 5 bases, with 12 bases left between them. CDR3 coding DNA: TGCAGCGTTGGCCGATACTTAAACAATGAGCAGTTCTTC. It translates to CSVGRYLNNEQFF.

The CDR3 DNA follows: TGTGCCAGCAGTGGCGGGGAAGGGTATAATTCACCCCTCCACTTT. As protein: CASSGGEGYNSPLHF. The chain links TRBV2 to TRBJ1-6, with D hard to call. Germline values: CDR1 SNHLY, CDR2 FYNNEI. The CDR3 loop spans 15 amino acids. The V gene lost 4 bases and the J gene lost 4 bases, with 11 bases spanning the gap.

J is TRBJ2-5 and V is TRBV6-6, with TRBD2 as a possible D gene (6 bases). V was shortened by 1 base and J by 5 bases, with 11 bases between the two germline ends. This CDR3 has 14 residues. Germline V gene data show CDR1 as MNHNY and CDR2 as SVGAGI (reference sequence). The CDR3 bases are TGTGCCAGCAGTTACTTCCCAGGGAGGGAGACCCAGTACTTC. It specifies CASSYFPGRETQYF.

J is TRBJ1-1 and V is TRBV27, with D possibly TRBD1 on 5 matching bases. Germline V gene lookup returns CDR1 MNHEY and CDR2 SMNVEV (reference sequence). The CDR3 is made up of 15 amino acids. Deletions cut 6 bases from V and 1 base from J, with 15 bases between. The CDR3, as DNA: TGTGCCAGCAGCAGGGCCTATATGGCGAACACTGAAGCTTTCTTT. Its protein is CASSRAYMANTEAFF.

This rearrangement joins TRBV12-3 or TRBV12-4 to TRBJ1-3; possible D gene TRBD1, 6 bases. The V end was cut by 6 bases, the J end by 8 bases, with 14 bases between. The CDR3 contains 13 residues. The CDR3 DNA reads TGTGCCAGCAGCACAAGGGGGGGCCACACCATATATTTT. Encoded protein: CASSTRGGHTIYF.

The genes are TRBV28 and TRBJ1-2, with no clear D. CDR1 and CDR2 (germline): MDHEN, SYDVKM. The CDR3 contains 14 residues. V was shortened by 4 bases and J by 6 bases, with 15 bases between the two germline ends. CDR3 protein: CASSSPGLRDGYTF. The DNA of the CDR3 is TGTGCCAGCAGTTCACCGGGGTTACGAGATGGCTACACCTTC.

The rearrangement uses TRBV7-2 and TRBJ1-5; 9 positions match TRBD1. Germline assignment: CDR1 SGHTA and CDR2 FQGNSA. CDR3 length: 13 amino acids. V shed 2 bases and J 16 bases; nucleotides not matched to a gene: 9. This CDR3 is CASSLKGTGWTHF. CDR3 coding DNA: TGTGCCAGCAGCTTAAAGGGGACAGGGTGGACCCATTTT.

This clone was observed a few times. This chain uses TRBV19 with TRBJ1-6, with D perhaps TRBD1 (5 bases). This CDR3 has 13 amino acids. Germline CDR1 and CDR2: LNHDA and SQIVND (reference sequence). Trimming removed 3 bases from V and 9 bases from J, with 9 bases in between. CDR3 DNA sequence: TGTGCCAGTAGTATTAAGCAGGGTTCACCCCTCCACTTT. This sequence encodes CASSIKQGSPLHF.